These T cell receptor beta chains were read from a single sample in a study of identical twins. One entry per CDR3 protein, called by TCRdb with MiXCR from the 5' RACE reads. The table records hundreds of thousands of distinct CDR3 sequences, roughly 6% of them present only once. The sequenced sample was naive T cells sorted from blood. The receptors were sampled from a man younger than 35 in good health. Each CDR3 is given with its conserved first and last residue. The order of the fields is clone size, J gene, D gene, V gene, CDR3 length, CDR3 protein. A D gene is named only where the DNA matches it firmly. Expanded clones are given a class, and other clones once, few, many or no size at all.

>many|TRBJ2-7|.|TRBV20-1|14
CSARDAGTSYEQYF
>.|TRBJ2-2|.|TRBV28|11
CASASTGELFF
>many|TRBJ2-7|TRBD2|TRBV4-2|16
CASSQDRGGGAYEQYF
>many|TRBJ2-7|TRBD2|TRBV10-3|16
CAISEGSGSVFYEQYF
>many|TRBJ2-1|.|TRBV9|14
CASSAKLELNEQFF
>many|TRBJ2-7|TRBD2|TRBV6-5|15
CASSYSAGGRYEQYF
>.|TRBJ2-2|.|TRBV12-3/TRBV12-4|17
CASSFGLVGGRTGELFF
>few|TRBJ1-3|.|TRBV12-3/TRBV12-4|17
CASSSGGNSFWGNTIYF
>many|TRBJ2-1|TRBD2|TRBV11-3|15
CASSLDVAGVHEQFF
>few|TRBJ2-5|TRBD2|TRBV20-1|14
CSARTGLALETQYF
>few|TRBJ2-1|TRBD2|TRBV3-1|14
CASSPRTSGREQFF
>.|TRBJ2-2|TRBD2|TRBV7-7|16
CASSLVTSGATGELFF
>many|TRBJ2-2|TRBD1|TRBV6-1|14
CASKTTGDPGELFF
>many|TRBJ2-2|TRBD1|TRBV12-3/TRBV12-4|14
CASTRTGSTGELFF
>many|TRBJ2-2|.|TRBV29-1|11
CSVVRSGELFF
>many|TRBJ2-5|.|TRBV10-3|13
CAISGGRKETQYF
>few|TRBJ2-4|.|TRBV6-5|16
CASRDSGTSTVGIQYF
>many|TRBJ2-7|.|TRBV7-2|13
CASSSTGGYEQYF
>few|TRBJ2-7|.|TRBV12-3/TRBV12-4|14
CASRPRDKLNEQYF
>.|TRBJ2-1|TRBD2|TRBV10-1|15
CASSESLAGGREQFF
>few|TRBJ2-7|TRBD1|TRBV5-1|15
CASSSTGVSSYEQYF
>many|TRBJ2-5|TRBD2|TRBV20-1|17
CSAGLPNALAGWETQYF
>many|TRBJ1-5|TRBD1|TRBV7-2|12
CASSAQQGLQHF
>many|TRBJ2-2|TRBD2|TRBV10-3|17
CAIRDRTSGSRIGELFF
>many|TRBJ2-5|TRBD2|TRBV12-3/TRBV12-4|16
CASSGTTSGITETQYF
>.|TRBJ2-5|TRBD1|TRBV5-1|15
CASSPTRTGVETQYF
>many|TRBJ2-1|.|TRBV12-3/TRBV12-4|14
CASSPGQTYNEQFF
>few|TRBJ2-3|.|TRBV12-3/TRBV12-4|15
CASSPQVPSTDTQYF
>.|TRBJ1-1|.|TRBV5-1|14
CASTMGVRDTEAFF